Below, one T cell receptor beta chain is given with its context. Its antigen is still unknown. Qualities for individual bases were not recorded, and no much larger clone is one base off. CD8 naive samples were obtained by positive selection for CCR7 among CD45RO-negative cells, yielding a CD45RA+CCR7+ population from which TemRA cells were excluded. The donors were healthy, HIV-negative adults with no recently reported acute infections or vaccinations. Only Caucasian adults living in Nashville, Tennessee, USA were represented among the donors. After blood collection by leukapheresis, PBMCs were isolated using Ficoll-Histopaque density gradient centrifugation and then cryopreserved in the vapor phase of liquid nitrogen. Analytical flow cytometry was used to check the purity and quantity of each magnetically sorted T cell population. From each sorted fraction, genomic DNA was isolated and quantified by UV absorbance on a Nanodrop 2000c.

This record comes from a study of shared clonotypes between healthy human individuals (dated by TCRdb to 2020 to 2022). Turning to the overall study: The cohort included a few men and two women between 18 and 49 years of age. Per donor, three plates each were used for CD4 naive and CD4 memory, two for CD8 naive, and one for CD8 memory. Blood TCR repertoires of five healthy adults were deeply sequenced to estimate repertoire size and the extent of clonotype sharing between individuals. To increase sequencing depth and limit assay-specific biases, TCR repertoire library preparation and sequencing were carried out by different laboratories using diverse techniques. Each donor's leukapheresis produced roughly between roughly 0.85 and 9.5 billion PBMCs.

Overall study outcomes, separate from this receptor: Pairwise subsampling indicated that sequencing depth was expected to affect the degree of clonotype sharing among donors. Larger estimated clonotype richness was generally found for naive subsets than for memory subsets. Higher generation probabilities were observed for clonotypes shared by all four sorted-subset donors than for non-shared clonotypes. Because the study included a small number of donors, the genetic and exposure-history diversity represented was limited. Sampling was limited to blood, and TCR repertoires in tissue likely differ from TCR repertoires in blood. Across a handful of donors, about 4.5% of naive CD4, 3% to 3.5% of naive CD8, around 2.1% of memory CD4, and 0.3% to 0.45% of memory CD8 clonotypes were shared. Rarefaction of sorted-subset datasets indicated incomplete sequencing despite the large sequencing depth.

Using the deep immunoSEQ assay, multiplex PCR amplified TCR CDR3 regions from genomic DNA. Extracted genomic DNA from each cell subset was spread evenly across all wells of several immunoSEQ 96-well plates, with each plate serving as a replicate. For sorted subsets, approximately 190 ng genomic DNA, equal to some 28,000 T cell genomes, was loaded into each replicate PCR. Purified libraries were measured with a Qubit 3.0 fluorometer, size-checked on a Bioanalyzer 2100, and measured again with the KAPA Library Quantification kit. A separate single-read 150-cycle Illumina NextSeq 550 flow cell was used to sequence each immunoSEQ 96-well plate. Processing in the source paper ran as follows. The immunoSEQ output contained only junctional sequences without quality scores, so filtering could not match that applied to full-length reads. Sequences were annotated with PyIR, a Python wrapper for IgBLAST v1.9, using IMGT germline references to assign V/J genes and CDR3. Any read was removed if the V/J assignment was weak (E-value above 1e-6), the CDR3 was missing, or the read contained stop codons, out-of-frame junctions, or ambiguous translated residues. A V3J clonotype was defined by an identical inferred V gene, J gene, and CDR3 amino acid sequence. Percentage overlap between repertoires was computed as shared unique clonotypes divided by the size of the smaller repertoire. Three approaches were used to assess repertoire richness: RTK rarefaction, the Chao1 estimator, and Recon v2.1 estimates of unobserved clonotypes. OLGA was used to compute generation probabilities for all TCRbeta clonotypes that the gDNA method yielded from four donors. Not all clones reach the TCRdb copy of this immuneACCESS table, which keeps in-frame sequences only. Checked studies attribute under half of the gap to unresolved V genes and leave the rest unexplained. That table furnishes V, J and clone size, whereas the DNA furnished D and trimming. Within this sample are approximately 590,000 clones, with roughly 95% of them counted one time only. The ten largest clones capture around 0.097% of the sample.

V loses 6 bases, J loses 0 bases, and the germline ends lie 12 bases apart. CDR1 and CDR2 are read off the germline V gene (reference sequence) as MNHEY and SMNVEV. From the cysteine up to the phenylalanine, the CDR3 has a length of 14 residues. Just the 42-base CDR3 DNA is kept, in frame starting at base 1. Sequenced: naive CD8+ T cells sorted from blood. The sample's cell subset or site label, in plain terms: CD45RA+CCR7+. The receptor's source is a woman in her twenties or thirties in good health. The chain employs TRBV27 and TRBJ2-7; the D call is tentative, TRBD1 or TRBD2, as each matches 6 bases. In nucleotides, the sequence is TGTGCCAGCAGCCCTAGGGGGGTCTCCTACGAGCAGTACTTC. Its amino acids are CASSPRGVSYEQYF.